One T cell receptor beta chain is described in this entry. The PCR employed 60 Vbeta primers together with 13 Jbeta primers. Original data processing: The count from a later analysis was 79 million or so unique TCR beta chains, 9 million to 12 million of them shared. TCRdb's table, derived via immunoSEQ multiplex PCR, lists solely in-frame clones and lacks some. V and J calls and clone size follow that table, whereas D and trimming were derived from the DNA. The sample records approximately 110,000 clones, about three quarters being singletons. This specimen comes from a study of cytomegalovirus exposure and HLA in healthy donors. Study-level background: Falling in the Caucasian-associated ancestry cluster were 65% to 90% of 398 genotyped donors.

The CDR3 has 15 residues. Germline CDR1 MNHEY, CDR2 SMNVEV (reference sequence). J lost 5 bases, V lost 5 bases, and 10 bases had no gene match. The rearrangement uses TRBV27 and TRBJ2-5; 8 bases match TRBD1. Input material: PBMCs. This sequence originates from a woman aged 55-69 years in good health and CMV-seropositive. The CDR3 loop reads CASSQEQGAWETQYF. The CDR3 DNA follows: TGTGCCAGCAGTCAAGAGCAGGGGGCGTGGGAGACCCAGTACTTC.